Presented here are 14 T cell receptor beta chains from one specimen sequenced in a study of naive and memory T cell subsets. Four PCR rounds used nested alpha and beta constant region primers plus the SP2 primer. TCRdb reprocessed the 5' RACE reads via MiXCR and lists one record per CDR3 protein. The table lists tens of thousands of distinct CDR3 sequences, about 4.8% of them singletons. A UMI-containing oligonucleotide was joined by 3' ligation to the TCR cDNA template. The receptors were gathered from a female donor in good health.

On this clonotype itself: Possible read error: a much larger clone is one base away. The CDR3 loop reads CASTGLAVRELFF. The DNA for the CDR3 is TGTGCCAGTACCGGGCTAGCGGTCAGGGAGCTGTTTTTT. The genes are TRBV19 and TRBJ2-2, with 7 bases matching TRBD2. V shed 7 bases and J 9 bases; nucleotides not matched to a gene: 8. Germline assignment: CDR1 LNHDA and CDR2 SQIVND (reference sequence). The CDR3 runs to 13 residues.

This clonotype was recorded at least ten times. The J gene is TRBJ2-5, the V gene TRBV6-2 or TRBV6-3; D remains ambiguous. The germline V gene encodes CDR1 MNHEY and CDR2 SVGEGT. Trimming shortened V by 7 bases and J by 4 bases, and 10 bases separated the two germline ends. The CDR3 is 12 amino acids. CDR3 in amino acids: CASTQPVETQYF. The CDR3 DNA is TGTGCCAGCACCCAACCGGTAGAGACCCAGTACTTC.

In this sample, this clonotype turned up many times. The chain is built from TRBV5-6 and TRBJ1-1; no clear D. Germline V gene data show CDR1 as SGHDT and CDR2 as YYEEEE. V was shortened by 4 bases and J by 8 bases, with 15 bases between the two germline ends. The CDR3 runs 13 residues. The CDR3: CASSRTGRGEAFF. In DNA, the CDR3 is TGTGCCAGCAGCCGGACGGGCAGAGGAGAAGCTTTCTTT.

This clonotype was observed at least ten times. The V and J genes are TRBV28 and TRBJ2-1; tentatively, D is TRBD1 or TRBD2 (5 bases each). The germline gives CDR1 MDHEN, CDR2 SYDVKM. Deletions cut 1 base from V and 9 bases from J, with 13 bases between. This CDR3 contains 14 residues. CDR3 loop: CASSLFQGRGEQFF. The CDR3 nucleotides are TGTGCCAGCAGTTTATTCCAGGGACGAGGTGAGCAGTTCTTC.

This clonotype was counted many times. V usage is TRBV11-3 and J usage is TRBJ1-1, with D maybe TRBD1 (6 bases). The CDR3 is made up of 13 amino acids. V lost 0 bases and J lost 7, with 9 bases in between. CDR1 SGHNT and CDR2 YENEEA come from the germline V gene. The CDR3 reads CASSLEQGGEAFF. The CDR3, as DNA: TGTGCCAGCAGCTTAGAACAAGGGGGTGAAGCTTTCTTT. The full variable domain, its missing parts supplied by reference TRBV11-3 and TRBJ1-1, is EAGVVQSPRYKIIEKKQPVAFWCNPISGHNTLYWYLQNLGQGPELLIRYENEEAVDDSQLPKDRFSAERLKGVDSTLKIQPAELGDSAVYLCASSLEQGGEAFFGQGTRLTVV.

This clonotype was seen many times. The chain uses TRBV29-1 and TRBJ2-1; D may correspond to TRBD1 or TRBD2 (6 bases each). Between the trimmed V and J ends, which lost 4 bases and 4 bases, there was a span of 14 bases. CDR1 and CDR2 from the germline V gene are SQVTM and ANQGSEA. There are 14 residues in the CDR3. In DNA form, the CDR3 reads TGCAGCGTTGGTCACCGGGGGCGGTACAATGAGCAGTTCTTC. It specifies CSVGHRGRYNEQFF.

This clonotype appeared many times. V usage is TRBV3-1 and J usage is TRBJ2-3; TRBD2 matches at 11 bases. V gave up 4 bases and J gave up 1 base; unmatched junction bases: 7. The CDR3 totals 17 residues. CDR1 is LGHDT, CDR2 YNNKEL, per germline (reference sequence). The CDR3 region is CASSRRSGLAGTDTQYF. CDR3 nucleotides: TGTGCCAGCAGCCGAAGATCGGGACTAGCGGGCACAGATACGCAGTATTTT.

The sample holds many counts of this clonotype. The chain couples TRBV20-1 to TRBJ2-1; 7 nucleotides line up with TRBD2. The J segment lost 6 bases and the V segment lost 1 base, leaving 9 bases of the junction unmatched. The CDR3 spans 15 residues. Germline-derived CDR1 and CDR2 are DFQATT and SNEGSKA (reference sequence). In nucleotides, the CDR3 is TGCAGTGCTAGAGTCGGCCTAGCGGCCCCCAATGAGCAGTTCTTC. It codes for CSARVGLAAPNEQFF.

This clonotype was seen many times. The rearrangement uses TRBV7-8 and TRBJ1-1, with TRBD1 as a possible D gene (6 bases). The CDR3 is 14 amino acids. Germline V CDR1 and CDR2: SGHVS, FQNEAQ. The V and J ends lost 6 bases and 0 bases respectively, with 11 bases between them. The CDR3 spells CASRIRGLNTEAFF. CDR3 DNA: TGTGCCAGCAGAATCAGGGGCCTGAACACTGAAGCTTTCTTT.

At least ten counts were recorded for this clonotype. The chain links TRBV12-3 or TRBV12-4 to TRBJ1-5; 10 nucleotides agree with TRBD1. There are 15 residues in the CDR3. Trimming removed 6 bases from V and 2 bases from J; junction bases left unmatched: 4. The DNA for the CDR3 is TGTGCCAGCAGCTCGGGGACAGGGGGCAATCAGCCCCAGCATTTT. This translates into CASSSGTGGNQPQHF.

This clonotype appeared many times. The gene calls are TRBV5-1 and TRBJ2-2; possibly TRBD2 for D (6 bases). The germline V gene encodes CDR1 SGHRS and CDR2 YFSETQ. The CDR3 is 15 residues long. Deletions cut 4 bases from V and 1 base from J, with 11 bases between. The DNA of the CDR3 is TGCGCCAGCAGCCCCGGGACTGTGAACACCGGGGAGCTGTTTTTT. The encoded protein is CASSPGTVNTGELFF.

The sample holds many counts of this clonotype. The chain carries TRBV5-1 and TRBJ1-5; D gene uncertain. The germline V gene encodes CDR1 SGHRS and CDR2 YFSETQ. CDR3 length: 16 amino acids. With 0 bases removed from V and 0 bases from J, the gap between germline ends came to 10 bases. CDR3 DNA: TGCGCCAGCAGCTTGGACCATTTCGATAGCAATCAGCCCCAGCATTTT. Translating it yields CASSLDHFDSNQPQHF.

This clonotype was seen at least ten times. This chain uses TRBV21-1 with TRBJ1-5. TRBV21-1 is deemed a pseudogene. The CDR3 sequence is 12 residues long. CDR3 sequence (DNA): TGTGCCAGGACATCTCTTCATCAGCCCCAGCATTTT. Encoded protein: CARTSLHQPQHF.

This clonotype was seen many times. The rearrangement joins TRBV5-1 to TRBJ2-7; 9 bases match TRBD2. This CDR3 is 14 amino acids long. Trimming at V came to 2 bases and at J to 6 bases, leaving 6 bases not matched to a gene. Germline lookup yields CDR1 SGHRS and CDR2 YFSETQ. The CDR3 coding sequence is TGCGCCAGCAGCTTCGCGCGGGAGGGCGTCGAGCAGTACTTC. Translated, it gives CASSFAREGVEQYF.